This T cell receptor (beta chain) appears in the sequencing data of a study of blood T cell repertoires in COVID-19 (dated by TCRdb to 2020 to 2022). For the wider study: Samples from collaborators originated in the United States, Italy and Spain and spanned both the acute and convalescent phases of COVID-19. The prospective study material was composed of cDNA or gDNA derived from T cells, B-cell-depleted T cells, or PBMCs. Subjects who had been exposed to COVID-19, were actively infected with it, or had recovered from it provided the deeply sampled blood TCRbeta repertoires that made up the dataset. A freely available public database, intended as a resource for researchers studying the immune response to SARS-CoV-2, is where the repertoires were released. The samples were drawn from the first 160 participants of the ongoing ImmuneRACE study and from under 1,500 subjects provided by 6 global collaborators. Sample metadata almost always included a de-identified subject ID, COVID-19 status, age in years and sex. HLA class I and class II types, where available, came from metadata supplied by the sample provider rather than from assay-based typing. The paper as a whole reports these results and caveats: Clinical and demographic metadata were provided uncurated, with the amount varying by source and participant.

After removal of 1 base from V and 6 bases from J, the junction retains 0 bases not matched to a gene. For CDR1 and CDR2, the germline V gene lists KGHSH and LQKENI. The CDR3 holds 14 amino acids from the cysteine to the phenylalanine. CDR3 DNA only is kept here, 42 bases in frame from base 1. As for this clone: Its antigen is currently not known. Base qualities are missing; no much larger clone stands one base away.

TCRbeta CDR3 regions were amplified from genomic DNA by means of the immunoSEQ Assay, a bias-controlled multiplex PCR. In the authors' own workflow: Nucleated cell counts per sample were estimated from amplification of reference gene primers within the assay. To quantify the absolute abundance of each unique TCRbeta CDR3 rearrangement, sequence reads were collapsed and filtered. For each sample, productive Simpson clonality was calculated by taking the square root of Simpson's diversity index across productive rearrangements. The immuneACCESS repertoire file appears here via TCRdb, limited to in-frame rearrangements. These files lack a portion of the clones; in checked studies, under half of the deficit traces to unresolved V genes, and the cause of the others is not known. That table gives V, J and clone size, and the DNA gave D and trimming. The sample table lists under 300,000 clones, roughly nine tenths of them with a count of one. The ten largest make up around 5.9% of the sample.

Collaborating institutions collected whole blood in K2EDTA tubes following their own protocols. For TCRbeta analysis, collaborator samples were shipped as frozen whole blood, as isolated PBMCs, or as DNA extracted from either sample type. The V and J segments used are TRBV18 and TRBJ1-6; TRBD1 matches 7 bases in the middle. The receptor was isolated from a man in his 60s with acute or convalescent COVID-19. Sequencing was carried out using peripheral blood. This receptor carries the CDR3 CASSPRQGNSPLHF. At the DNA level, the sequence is TGTGCCAGCTCACCACGACAGGGTAATTCACCCCTCCACTTT.